Included here is one T cell receptor (beta chain) sequence, with context. The antigen is undetermined. Nominal health characterized the donors when sampled, though unrecorded immune exposures were likely. This sample stems from a study of cytomegalovirus exposure and HLA in healthy donors. Study observations and caveats: A later analysis by the authors found several of the most significant clusters apparently linked to common viral pathogens. TCR beta V- and J-gene trimming, according to a later analysis, was linked to a missense DCLRE1C variant.

The V segment lost 5 bases and the J segment 6 bases; nucleotides outside the gene matches: 8. The CDR3 length is 14 residues. Germline V gene sequence: CDR1 SGHDT, CDR2 YYEEEE. PCR employed 60 Vbeta and 13 Jbeta primers. Some clones are missing from TCRdb's copy, which holds only in-frame ones; the method was immunoSEQ multiplex PCR. This repertoire comprises 40,000 to 60,000 clones; its ten largest clones make up approximately 26%. The sequencing input was PBMCs. This clonotype was obtained from a man aged 40-49 years in good health and CMV-seropositive. The chain couples TRBV5-6 to TRBJ2-7, with TRBD1 identical over 10 bases. CDR3 nucleotides: TGTGCCAGCAGTCTCGGGACAGGGGTGGCCGAGCAGTACTTC. Amino acids: CASSLGTGVAEQYF. The whole variable domain, filled in from reference TRBV5-6 and TRBJ2-7, reads DAGVTQSPTHLIKTRGQQVTLRCSPKSGHDTVSWYQQALGQGPQFIFQYYEEEERQRGNFPDRFSGHQFPNYSSELNVNALLLGDSALYLCASSLGTGVAEQYFGPGTRLTVT.